This T cell receptor beta chain was identified during a study of blood T cell repertoires in COVID-19. Background on the study: The cDNA or gDNA used as material had been derived from T cells, B-cell-depleted T cells, or PBMCs.

Assay used: immunoSEQ multiplex PCR; TCRdb lists only in-frame clones, some missing. The sample consists of 250,000 to 300,000 clones, approximately 86% of them appearing once. This TCR derives from a woman aged 65 to 85 with COVID-19, enrolled during active disease. The sequenced sample consisted of peripheral blood.

The CDR3 loop reads CASSTGTGNSNEKLFF. The CDR3 coding sequence is TGCGCCAGCAGCACCGGGACAGGGAACTCGAATGAAAAACTGTTTTTT. This chain joins TRBV5-1 and TRBJ1-4; 9 nucleotides align to TRBD1. The trim removed 4 bases at V and 5 bases at J, leaving 9 bases unmatched. The CDR3 is 16 residues long. The V gene's germline CDR1 is SGHRS and CDR2 YFSETQ. Full variable domain (missing parts from reference TRBV5-1 and TRBJ1-4): KAGVTQTPRYLIKTRGQQVTLSCSPISGHRSVSWYQQTPGQGLQFLFEYFSETQRNKGNFPGRFSGRQFSNSRSEMNVSTLELGDSALYLCASSTGTGNSNEKLFFGSGTQLSVL.